This T cell receptor (beta chain) came from a study of CD8 T cells in ankylosing spondylitis. This CDR3 contains 17 residues. In germline, CDR1 is SEHNR, CDR2 FQNEAQ (reference sequence). The ends lost 3 bases at V and 2 bases at J; junction bases unmatched: 8. In TCRdb, the 5' RACE reads were re-called with MiXCR into one record per CDR3 protein. The sample has roughly 200,000 distinct CDR3 sequences, around 13% seen once; the top ten hold approximately 15%. This clonotype came up a few times. The sample taken for sequencing was blood, either unsorted or a sorted T cell fraction (not recorded which). This rearrangement joins TRBV7-9 to TRBJ2-1; TRBD1 agrees at 9 bases. The sequence was obtained from a male donor with ankylosing spondylitis or in good health (not recorded which). This CDR3 reads CASSFPTRQGAYNEQFF. The CDR3 bases are TGTGCCAGCAGCTTCCCTACTCGACAGGGGGCCTACAATGAGCAGTTCTTC. The whole variable domain, remainder taken from reference TRBV7-9 and TRBJ2-1, is DTGVSQNPRHKITKRGQNVTFRCDPISEHNRLYWYRQTLGQGPEFLTYFQNEAQLEKSRLLSDRFSAERPKGSFSTLEIQRTEQGDSAMYLCASSFPTRQGAYNEQFFGPGTRLTVL.